This paragraph reports one T cell receptor (beta chain). Its target is not known. V trimming: 5 bases; J trimming: 4 bases; junction bases outside the gene matches: 6. CDR1 and CDR2 from the germline V gene are SGHTS and YDEGEE. The CDR3 length is 14 residues. Using immunoSEQ multiplex PCR, the repertoire was profiled, and TCRdb retains in-frame clones only, with some absent. The sample records 25,000 to 30,000 clones, approximately 86% being singletons. The data derive from a study of neoadjuvant nivolumab and ipilimumab in lung cancer. Study conclusions and caveats: A small number of samples were TCR sequenced.

This rearrangement joins TRBV5-8 to TRBJ1-2; 9 bases agree with TRBD1. The sample was tumor tissue, taken after neoadjuvant nivolumab, alone or with ipilimumab, at or shortly before surgery. This receptor was obtained from an adult with non-small cell lung cancer. Here the CDR3 DNA reads TGTGCCAGCAGTTCCCGGACAGGGGCCTATGGCTACACCTTC. Amino acids: CASSSRTGAYGYTF. The full variable domain, completed using reference TRBV5-8 and TRBJ1-2, is EAGVTQSPTHLIKTRGQQATLRCSPISGHTSVYWYQQALGLGLQFLLWYDEGEERNRGNFPPRFSGRQFPNYSSELNVNALELEDSALYLCASSSRTGAYGYTFGSGTRLTVV.